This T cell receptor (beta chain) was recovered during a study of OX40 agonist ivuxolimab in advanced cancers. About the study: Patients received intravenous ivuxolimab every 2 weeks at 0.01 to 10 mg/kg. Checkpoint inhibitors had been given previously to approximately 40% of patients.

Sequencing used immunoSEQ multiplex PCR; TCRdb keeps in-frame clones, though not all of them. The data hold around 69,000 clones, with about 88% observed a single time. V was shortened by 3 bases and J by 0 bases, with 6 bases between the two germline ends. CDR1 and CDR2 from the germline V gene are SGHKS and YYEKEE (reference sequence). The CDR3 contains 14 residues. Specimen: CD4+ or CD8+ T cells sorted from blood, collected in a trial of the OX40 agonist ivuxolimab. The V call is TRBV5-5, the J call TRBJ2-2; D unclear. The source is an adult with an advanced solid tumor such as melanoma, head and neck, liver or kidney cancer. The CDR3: CASSWTTNTGELFF. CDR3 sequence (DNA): TGTGCCAGCAGCTGGACCACGAACACCGGGGAGCTGTTTTTT.